This T cell receptor beta chain was sequenced for a study of shared clonotypes between healthy human individuals. Measured with immunoSEQ multiplex PCR; TCRdb has only the in-frame clones, and not every one. Of about a million clones listed, roughly 80% were seen once; the top ten hold 1.4%. Study-level results: It was the non-shared clonotypes that had lower generation probabilities than clonotypes shared by all four donors. It was anticipated that sequencing depth would influence how many clonotypes donors shared. Clonotype sharing across several donors was observed for around 5% of naive CD4 clonotypes.

The donors, all of them Caucasian adults, lived in Nashville, Tennessee. As concerns this clone: The antigen remains undetermined.

Germline CDR1 and CDR2: SGHNT and YYREEE (reference sequence). V lost 1 base to trimming and J lost 4 bases, with 11 bases between them. CDR3 size: 14 residues. This TCR derives from a man aged 18 to 29 in good health. Sample: memory CD4+ T cells sorted from blood. Subset meaning: CD45RA-negative fraction. The rearrangement joins TRBV5-4 to TRBJ2-5, with a weak D call TRBD2 (6 bases). CDR3 in amino acids: CASSLPGSPETQYF. CDR3 nucleotide sequence: TGTGCCAGCAGCTTGCCCGGGAGTCCAGAGACCCAGTACTTC.